The present entry profiles one T cell receptor (beta chain) with its context. Its antigen is as yet unknown. This sample was taken from a study of T cell responses to AZD1222 COVID-19 vaccine. Study-level points and caveats: CD4 TCRs covered the whole spike, strongest at regions 160-218 and 743-854. AZD1222 recipients seropositive at baseline numbered only 6 or 7. Clonal diversity was possibly underestimated, and white British individuals and females predominated among donors.

The V gene end was trimmed by 0 bases and the J gene end by 5 bases; junction bases not matched to a gene: 9. The CDR3 sequence is 16 residues long. Germline V gene lookup returns CDR1 SGHTA and CDR2 FQGTGA. The method was immunoSEQ multiplex PCR; TCRdb's version includes in-frame clones alone and lacks a portion of them. Among about 86,000 clones, approximately 90% were seen once, and the ten largest hold roughly 5%. This sequence was found in an adult who received the AZD1222 COVID-19 vaccine. The rearrangement links TRBV7-3 to TRBJ1-2; TRBD1 aligns across 7 bases. This sample comprised peripheral blood, obtained 28 days after the second AZD1222 dose. The CDR3: CASSLTKWDSQYGYTF. The CDR3 DNA reads TGTGCCAGCAGCTTAACGAAGTGGGACAGTCAATATGGCTACACCTTC. The entire variable domain, with the rest obtained from reference TRBV7-3 and TRBJ1-2, is as follows: GAGVSQTPSNKVTEKGKYVELRCDPISGHTALYWYRQSLGQGPEFLIYFQGTGAADDSGLPNDRFFAVRPEGSVSTLKIQRTERGDSAVYLCASSLTKWDSQYGYTFGSGTRLTVV.